The T cell receptor beta chain described here comes from a study of cytomegalovirus exposure and HLA in healthy donors. The PCR contained 60 Vbeta and 13 Jbeta primers. Clones were read by immunoSEQ multiplex PCR, and TCRdb kept only the in-frame ones, dropping some. The data contain 75,000 to 90,000 clones, over 60% of them singletons. Study results and limitations: Among immune exposure information, only CMV serostatus was available.

The CDR3 is made up of 13 amino acids. CDR1 is LNHNV and CDR2 is YYDKDF in the germline V gene (reference sequence). V gave up 0 bases and J gave up 9 bases, with 9 bases separating them. Worth noting for this clone: Antigen: not known.

Sequenced material: PBMCs. The rearrangement uses TRBV15 and TRBJ2-1; the D is unclear. The clonotype originates from a man between 40 and 49 years old in good health and CMV-seronegative. The CDR3: CATSRDFESEQFF. Here the CDR3 DNA reads TGTGCCACCAGCAGAGATTTTGAGTCTGAGCAGTTCTTC.